These 5 T cell receptor beta chains came from one sample sequenced in a study of regulatory T cells in long-lasting Graves disease. Time point denoted: newly diagnosed GD, antithyroid drugs for less than 3 months. The TCR library was made from RNA that had been extracted from PBMCs in TRIzol. CDR3 regions were amplified by Arm-PCR using iRepertoire HTBI primers to build TCR beta libraries. From the multiplex PCR reads, TCRdb called clonotypes with MiXCR, one entry per CDR3 protein. The repertoire consists of over 400,000 distinct CDR3 sequences, with about 14% occurring once and the leading ten covering around a sixth. These sequences were also reported in another study, on T cells in Graves' hyperthyroidism and ophthalmopathy.

This sample comprised peripheral blood mononuclear cells (PBMCs), obtained at new diagnosis, from a patient treated with antithyroid drugs. Receptors were obtained from a woman aged 45-65 years with Graves disease.

This clonotype was seen more than once but under ten times. The V gene is TRBV29-1, the J gene TRBJ2-1, with 14 bases identical to TRBD2. Per germline, CDR1 SQVTM and CDR2 ANQGSEA. The CDR3 sequence is 13 residues long. V shed 6 bases, J shed 10 bases, and the junction held 5 bases outside the gene matches. The CDR3 spells CSVGLAGGSEQFF. For the CDR3, the DNA is TGCAGCGTCGGACTAGCGGGAGGTTCGGAGCAGTTCTTC.

This chain links TRBV18 with TRBJ2-2; the match to TRBD2 covers 12 bases. The J segment lost 4 bases and the V segment lost 2 bases, leaving 11 bases of the junction unmatched. Germline values: CDR1 KGHSH, CDR2 LQKENI. CDR3 length: 19 amino acids. CDR3 bases: TGTGCCAGCTCACCAGAAAGACTAGCGGGAGCTCGAGGCACCGGGGAGCTGTTTTTT. Translation gives CASSPERLAGARGTGELFF.

Only a few counts were recorded for this clonotype. Given a much more abundant clone one base away, this may be a read error. V is TRBV2 and J is TRBJ1-5; the D gene is possibly TRBD1 (5 bases). CDR3 length: 13 residues. The V gene lost 10 bases and the J gene lost 2 bases, with 12 bases spanning the gap. From germline, CDR1 is SNHLY and CDR2 FYNNEI. CDR3 sequence: CATKRGGNQPQHF. The CDR3 DNA is TGTGCCACCAAACGGGGGGGCAATCAGCCCCAGCATTTT.

This clonotype has ten or more counts. This chain links TRBV5-1 with TRBJ2-7, with no clear D. Deletions cut 3 bases from V and 6 bases from J, with 10 bases between. This CDR3 region has 12 residues. The germline gives CDR1 SGHRS, CDR2 YFSETQ. The CDR3 loop reads CASSSGAPEQYF. The CDR3 DNA sequence: TGCGCCAGCAGCTCCGGCGCTCCCGAGCAGTACTTC.

This clonotype has at least ten counts. V usage is TRBV6-1 and J usage is TRBJ2-1; 10 bases match TRBD2. Trimming cost V 2 bases and J 2 bases; bases outside gene matches: 3. Germline lookup yields CDR1 MNHNS and CDR2 SASEGT. The CDR3 sequence is 16 residues long. The CDR3 DNA reads as TGTGCCAGCAGTGAACTAGCGGGAGCCCCCTACAATGAGCAGTTCTTC. Amino acids: CASSELAGAPYNEQFF.